This T cell receptor beta chain was sequenced during a study of CD8+ T cells in alopecia areata. Isolated RNA was reverse transcribed into cDNA used as the sequencing template. Only in-frame clones appear in the TCRdb table, and some are missing; sequencing was by immunoSEQ multiplex PCR. Among 110,000 to 150,000 clones listed, less than 70% were seen once. The treatment denotes: oral pan-JAK inhibitor, 5-10 mg twice daily. The sequencing here drew on CD8+ T cells sorted from blood, taken at week 4, from a patient treated with tofacitinib. The sequence came from a human donor with alopecia areata.

The CDR3 bases are TGCGCCAGCAGCTTAGGACCGGGGATCGTGAACACTGAAGCTTTCTTT. This gives the protein CASSLGPGIVNTEAFF. The V gene is TRBV5-1, the J gene TRBJ1-1; no clear D gene. The CDR3 runs to 16 residues. Germline CDR1 is SGHRS and CDR2 is YFSETQ. Trimming stripped 2 bases from V and 0 bases from J, with 14 bases between.